Presented here are 29 T cell receptor beta chains from one specimen sequenced in a study of immune heterogeneity within non-small cell lung tumors. TCR beta CDR3 was amplified by multiplex PCR, first round roughly 10 cycles, 32 V and 13 J primers. TCRdb reprocessed the multiplex PCR reads with MiXCR, giving one entry per CDR3 protein. This sample has some 31,000 distinct CDR3 sequences, with around 28% found just once. TCRs were amplified from about 640 ng gDNA of bulk tumor per sample. The authors collected several far-apart biopsies from each primary tumor during surgery. Curative surgery was performed on patients who had untreated, newly diagnosed non-small cell lung cancer. The sequenced sample consisted of lung tumor tissue. The receptors here all came from a man aged 40-49 years with non-small cell lung cancer.

The V call is TRBV4-3, the J call TRBJ1-4; D gene unclear. The germline CDR1 and CDR2 sequences are LGHNA and YSLEER. The V end was cut by 0 bases, the J end by 8 bases, with 19 bases between. The CDR3 is 17 residues long. The CDR3 bases are TGCGCCAGCAGCCAAGATGAGCCCGTTGGAATGGGAGAAAAACTGTTTTTT. This gives the protein CASSQDEPVGMGEKLFF.

This clonotype came up a few times. This chain connects TRBV3-1 to TRBJ1-3; TRBD1 aligns across 7 bases. J gave up 7 bases and V 2 bases, and 5 bases lay outside the gene matches. This CDR3 comprises 14 residues. The germline gives CDR1 LGHDT, CDR2 YNNKEL (reference sequence). CDR3 nucleotides: TGTGCCAGCAGCCAACAGGGGGGGAAGAACACCATATATTTT. Translation: CASSQQGGKNTIYF.

The chain joins TRBV2 to TRBJ2-5; weak D call: TRBD2 (6 bases). CDR1 is SNHLY and CDR2 is FYNNEI in the germline V gene. The CDR3 runs 14 residues. V dropped 4 bases and J dropped 4 bases, with 13 bases sitting between them. CDR3 bases: TGTGCCAGCAGTGTAGGTAGCGGAGGAGAGACCCAGTACTTC. Its translation: CASSVGSGGETQYF. The entire variable domain, with the rest obtained from reference TRBV2 and TRBJ2-5, is as follows: EPEVTQTPSHQVTQMGQEVILRCVPISNHLYFYWYRQILGQKVEFLVSFYNNEISEKSEIFDDQFSVERPDGSNFTLKIRSTKLEDSAMYFCASSVGSGGETQYFGPGTRLLVL.

The chain carries TRBV7-9 and TRBJ2-7, with 14 bases lining up with TRBD2. V lost 5 bases to trimming and J lost 4 bases; unmatched junction nucleotides: 1. Germline CDR1 and CDR2: SEHNR and FQNEAQ (reference sequence). The CDR3 is 14 residues long. The DNA of the CDR3 is TGTGCCAGCAGCGGGACTAGCGGGAGTTACGAGCAGTACTTC. Protein: CASSGTSGSYEQYF.

This sequence joins TRBV5-1 and TRBJ2-6; D uncertain. The CDR3 has 17 residues. Germline V gene lookup returns CDR1 SGHRS and CDR2 YFSETQ. The ends were cut back, 0 bases at V and 0 bases at J, with 10 bases in the middle. The CDR3 nucleotides are TGCGCCAGCAGCTTGGGGATATTCGACTCTGGGGCCAACGTCCTGACTTTC. It encodes CASSLGIFDSGANVLTF.

The chain recombines TRBV19 with TRBJ1-5, with a possible D match to TRBD1 (5 bases). The ends were cut back, 9 bases at V and 0 bases at J, with 15 bases in the middle. This CDR3 has 15 amino acids. CDR1 LNHDA and CDR2 SQIVND come from the germline V gene (reference sequence). CDR3 in DNA: TGTGCCAGAGAAGACAGAACATATAGCAATCAGCCCCAGCATTTT. Protein product: CAREDRTYSNQPQHF. Drawing the rest from reference TRBV19 and TRBJ1-5, the complete variable domain is DGGITQSPKYLFRKEGQNVTLSCEQNLNHDAMYWYRQDPGQGLRLIYYSQIVNDFQKGDIAEGYSVSREKKESFPLTVTSAQKNPTAFYLCAREDRTYSNQPQHFGDGTRLSIL.

About this clonotype: Just one base apart from a much larger clone, this may be a read error. This rearrangement joins TRBV7-2 to TRBJ2-5; the match to TRBD1 covers 8 bases. The CDR3 spans 16 residues. The junction had 10 bases not matched to a gene; V was cut back by 3 bases and J by 4 bases. Germline CDR1 and CDR2: SGHTA and FQGNSA. Written as DNA, the CDR3 is TGTGCCAGCAGCTTTCACGGACAGGGCTTCCCAGAGACCCAGTACTTC. Translated: CASSFHGQGFPETQYF.

This clonotype is categorized as medium-sized. The rearrangement uses TRBV19 and TRBJ2-7; perhaps D is TRBD1 or TRBD2 (5 bases each). This CDR3 has 13 amino acids. CDR1 and CDR2 (germline): LNHDA, SQIVND (reference sequence). The V end lost 3 bases, the J end lost 2 bases, and 8 bases lay between the germline ends. In DNA form, the CDR3 reads TGTGCCAGTAGTATGGGGGTAACCTACGAGCAGTACTTC. This gives the protein CASSMGVTYEQYF. Full variable domain (outside the CDR3, taken from reference TRBV19 and TRBJ2-7): DGGITQSPKYLFRKEGQNVTLSCEQNLNHDAMYWYRQDPGQGLRLIYYSQIVNDFQKGDIAEGYSVSREKKESFPLTVTSAQKNPTAFYLCASSMGVTYEQYFGPGTRLTVT.

As regards this clonotype: A much larger clone sits a single nucleotide away, making a read error possible. The chain combines TRBV12-3 or TRBV12-4 with TRBJ1-5, with TRBD1 as a possible D gene (5 bases). The CDR3 spans 15 residues. Deletions cut 6 bases from V and 3 bases from J, with 15 bases between. The CDR3 DNA reads as TGTGCCAGCAGACCCTTCGGGGGTAACAATCAGCCCCAGCATTTT. Residues: CASRPFGGNNQPQHF.

This clonotype was recorded a few times. V usage is TRBV12-3 or TRBV12-4 and J usage is TRBJ1-1; D unresolved. V was shortened by 3 bases and J by 0 bases, with 5 bases between the two germline ends. CDR3 length: 13 amino acids. The CDR3 sequence is CASSFGMNTEAFF. CDR3 in DNA: TGTGCCAGCAGTTTTGGCATGAACACTGAAGCTTTCTTT.

In its sample, this clonotype ranks as medium-sized (0.01 to 0.1%). The V gene is TRBV6-1, the J gene TRBJ2-1; the match to TRBD2 covers 13 bases. The CDR3 sequence is 14 residues long. The V and J ends lost 8 bases and 11 bases, in that order; junction bases with no gene match: 9. The germline V gene encodes CDR1 MNHNS and CDR2 SASEGT. For the CDR3, the DNA is TGTGCCAGCGTCACTAGCGGGAGGGCGGTGCAGCAGTTCTTC. This translates into CASVTSGRAVQQFF.

This clonotype has ten or more counts. The chain couples TRBV11-1 to TRBJ2-5; tentatively, D is TRBD1 (5 bases). The CDR3 spans 12 residues. Germline V gene data show CDR1 as SGHAT and CDR2 as FQDESV (reference sequence). The germline V and J ends were trimmed by 2 bases and 4 bases, with 5 bases remaining between them. As DNA, the CDR3 is TGTGCCAGCAGCTTAAGGGGAGAGACCCAGTACTTC. Amino acids: CASSLRGETQYF. Complete variable domain (other parts from reference TRBV11-1 and TRBJ2-5): EAEVAQSPRYKITEKSQAVAFWCDPISGHATLYWYRQILGQGPELLVQFQDESVVDDSQLPKDRFSAERLKGVDSTLKIQPAELGDSAMYLCASSLRGETQYFGPGTRLLVL.

This clonotype is medium-sized by share. The chain joins TRBV12-3 or TRBV12-4 to TRBJ2-7, with D uncertain. This CDR3 is 11 amino acids long. Between the trimmed V and J ends, which lost 5 bases and 0 bases, there was a span of 2 bases. This CDR3 reads CASSPSYEQYF. In nucleotides, the CDR3 is TGTGCCAGCAGTCCCTCCTACGAGCAGTACTTC.

The chain couples TRBV5-6 to TRBJ1-4; 11 bases are shared with TRBD1. The ends lost 3 bases at V and 10 bases at J; junction bases unmatched: 5. This CDR3 region has 14 residues. Germline CDR1 SGHDT, CDR2 YYEEEE. The CDR3 region is CASSSRDRGGKLFF. The CDR3 DNA reads TGTGCCAGCAGCTCCCGGGACAGGGGGGGAAAACTGTTTTTT.

This clonotype is termed medium-sized. The V gene is TRBV11-2, the J gene TRBJ1-1, with D perhaps TRBD1 (5 bases). This CDR3 region has 13 residues. Trimming took off 3 bases at V and 7 bases at J, with 12 bases between the two ends. CDR1 is SGHAT, CDR2 FQNNGV, per germline. The CDR3, as DNA: TGTGCCAGCAGCTTTGAAAGGGGAAGTGAAGCTTTCTTT. The encoded protein is CASSFERGSEAFF. The full variable domain, rest sourced from reference TRBV11-2 and TRBJ1-1, is EAGVAQSPRYKIIEKRQSVAFWCNPISGHATLYWYQQILGQGPKLLIQFQNNGVVDDSQLPKDRFSAERLKGVDSTLKIQPAKLEDSAVYLCASSFERGSEAFFGQGTRLTVV.

The genes are TRBV5-6 and TRBJ2-5; the match to TRBD2 covers 9 bases. CDR1 and CDR2 from the germline V gene are SGHDT and YYEEEE. CDR3 length equals 15 residues. Losses at the gene ends were 4 bases for V and 2 bases for J; bases not matched to a gene: 6. The CDR3 bases are TGTGCCAGCAGCCGGACTAGCGCCGGGCAAGAGACCCAGTACTTC. This codes for CASSRTSAGQETQYF.

Details on this clonotype: It may be a read error: a sequence one base away is much more abundant. V gene TRBV11-2 combines with J gene TRBJ2-7, with D possibly matching TRBD1 (6 bases). Germline CDR1 is SGHAT and CDR2 is FQNNGV. The CDR3 extends over 16 amino acids. V lost 5 bases and J lost 0, with 17 bases in between. DNA of the CDR3: TGTGCCAGCAGCCGGACTTCGATAGGGGGCTCCTACGAGCAGTACTTC. This gives the protein CASSRTSIGGSYEQYF.

The chain couples TRBV5-1 to TRBJ2-1, with D hard to call. Trimming removed 4 bases at V and 4 bases at J, with 18 bases between. The CDR3 has 16 amino acids. Germline assignment: CDR1 SGHRS and CDR2 YFSETQ. CDR3 sequence reads: CASSPVLSVGYNEQFF. DNA of the CDR3: TGCGCCAGCAGCCCGGTTCTTTCAGTTGGGTACAATGAGCAGTTCTTC.

This clonotype was seen more than once but under ten times. The rearrangement joins TRBV3-1 to TRBJ2-7; the match to TRBD1 covers 8 bases. The germline V gene has CDR1 LGHDT and CDR2 YNNKEL (reference sequence). The CDR3 loop spans 14 amino acids. Unmatched junction bases numbered 6, after V lost 6 bases and J lost 2 bases. This chain's CDR3 is CASSRDRRTYEQYF. For the CDR3, the DNA is TGTGCCAGCAGTCGGGACAGGCGGACCTACGAGCAGTACTTC.

This clonotype was counted many times. V gene TRBV20-1 combines with J gene TRBJ2-3; D uncertain. CDR3 length equals 15 residues. Germline CDR1 and CDR2: DFQATT and SNEGSKA (reference sequence). V shed 0 bases and J shed 0 bases, with 10 bases lying between them. As DNA, the CDR3 is TGCAGTGCTAGAGAACCTAGTGGAAGCACAGATACGCAGTATTTT. Its protein product is CSAREPSGSTDTQYF.

This clonotype was seen a handful of times. The chain recombines TRBV5-4 with TRBJ2-7; no clear D gene. The CDR3 extends over 12 amino acids. With 0 bases removed from V and 4 bases from J, the gap between germline ends came to 5 bases. CDR1 is SGHNT and CDR2 is YYREEE in the germline V gene (reference sequence). The DNA of the CDR3 is TGTGCCAGCAGCTTGGACTTTTACGAGCAGTACTTC. Its protein product is CASSLDFYEQYF.

In its sample, this clonotype was seen many times. The chain uses TRBV19 and TRBJ2-7; TRBD2 agrees at 13 bases. The V gene's germline CDR1 is LNHDA and CDR2 SQIVND (reference sequence). Germline trimming cut 2 bases from V and 2 bases from J; bases unmatched to any gene: 6. The CDR3 extends over 17 amino acids. The chain's CDR3 is CASSIRLAGGATYEQYF. Here the CDR3 DNA reads TGTGCCAGTAGTATAAGACTAGCGGGAGGAGCCACCTACGAGCAGTACTTC.

This clonotype was detected a few times. V is TRBV29-1 and J is TRBJ1-4; 7 nucleotides align to TRBD1. Germline assignment: CDR1 SQVTM and CDR2 ANQGSEA. The CDR3 is made up of 15 amino acids. The junction had 11 bases not matched to a gene; V was cut back by 7 bases and J by 3 bases. The CDR3 coding sequence is TGCAGCGCTCTCCTCCCCGGGACAGCTAATGAAAAACTGTTTTTT. It codes for CSALLPGTANEKLFF. The full variable domain, completed using reference TRBV29-1 and TRBJ1-4, is SAVISQKPSRDICQRGTSLTIQCQVDSQVTMMFWYRQQPGQSLTLIATANQGSEATYESGFVIDKFPISRPNLTFSTLTVSNMSPEDSSIYLCSALLPGTANEKLFFGSGTQLSVL.

This clonotype has only a few counts. The chain uses TRBV5-1 and TRBJ2-5; D is perhaps TRBD2 (6 bases). CDR3 length equals 12 residues. The ends were cut back, 4 bases at V and 5 bases at J, with 9 bases in the middle. Germline V gives CDR1 SGHRS, CDR2 YFSETQ. CDR3 sequence: CASSRELETQYF. The DNA of the CDR3 is TGCGCCAGCAGCCGGGAGTTGGAGACCCAGTACTTC.

This clonotype was seen only a few times. V usage is TRBV6-2 or TRBV6-3 and J usage is TRBJ2-5, with 7 nucleotides matching TRBD2. Trimming at V came to 2 bases and at J to 2 bases, leaving 5 bases not matched to a gene. From germline, CDR1 is MNHEY and CDR2 SVGEGT. The CDR3 is made up of 15 amino acids. DNA of the CDR3: TGTGCCAGCAGTTACAGGTCTAGCGGTCAAGAGACCCAGTACTTC. Residues: CASSYRSSGQETQYF.

As for this clonotype: It may be a read error: a sequence one base away is much more abundant. The chain carries TRBV19 and TRBJ2-2; D is unclear. CDR3 size: 13 residues. Per germline, CDR1 LNHDA and CDR2 SQIVND (reference sequence). Here the CDR3 DNA reads TGTGACAGTATAAGCCGGATAACCGGGGAGCTGTTTTTT. It encodes CDSISRITGELFF. The whole variable domain, remainder taken from reference TRBV19 and TRBJ2-2, is DGGITQSPKYLFRKEGQNVTLSCEQNLNHDAMYWYRQDPGQGLRLIYYSQIVNDFQKGDIAEGYSVSREKKESFPLTVTSAQKNPTAFYLCDSISRITGELFFGEGSRLTVL.

This clonotype was counted between two and nine times. The V call is TRBV19, the J call TRBJ2-3; no reliable D call. V lost 5 bases to trimming and J lost 1 base, with 10 bases between them. CDR3 length: 14 residues. Germline V CDR1 and CDR2: LNHDA, SQIVND (reference sequence). The CDR3 nucleotides read TGTGCCAGTAGTCCCGCGACGGGCACAGATACGCAGTATTTT. Translated, it gives CASSPATGTDTQYF.

This clonotype came up many times. The chain combines TRBV6-1 with TRBJ1-1, with D possibly matching TRBD1 (6 bases). The CDR3 runs to 13 residues. V lost 9 bases and J 1 base, leaving 12 bases between the germline ends. CDR1 and CDR2 (germline): MNHNS, SASEGT. The DNA of the CDR3 is TGTGCCAGTACGGGACAATCGAACACTGAAGCTTTCTTT. It encodes CASTGQSNTEAFF.

This clonotype has ten or more counts. This sequence joins TRBV30 and TRBJ1-5; D gene uncertain. The V and J ends lost 1 base and 0 bases respectively, with 7 bases between them. The CDR3 loop spans 14 amino acids. CDR1 is GTSNPN, CDR2 SVGIG, per germline (reference sequence). CDR3 DNA: TGTGCCTGGAGTGATGTTAATAGCAATCAGCCCCAGCATTTT. This encodes CAWSDVNSNQPQHF.